These 25 T cell receptor beta chains share one sample of origin, sequenced in a study of CD8 T cells in ankylosing spondylitis. TCRdb passed the 5' RACE reads through MiXCR, listing each CDR3 protein once. The sample contains about 160,000 distinct CDR3 sequences, around a tenth of which appear only once. The sample was blood, either unsorted or a sorted T cell fraction (not recorded which). All receptors derive from a female donor with ankylosing spondylitis or in good health (not recorded which).

CDR3 protein: CASSRGGSDIYEQYF. Written as DNA, the CDR3 is TGTGCCAGCAGCCGGGGGGGTTCAGATATCTACGAGCAGTACTTC. The V gene is TRBV9, the J gene TRBJ2-7, with 8 bases identical to TRBD2. This CDR3 contains 15 residues. In germline, CDR1 is SGDLS, CDR2 YYNGEE. Trimming took 4 bases from V and 3 from J; bases not matched to a gene: 9.

The chain employs TRBV6-1 and TRBJ1-1; tentative D call: TRBD1 (6 bases). Germline CDR1 reads MNHNS; CDR2 reads SASEGT. V was trimmed by 2 bases and J by 0 bases, leaving 10 bases between them. The CDR3 is 15 amino acids. Here the CDR3 DNA reads TGTGCCAGCAGTGAAAACAGGGCGGTGAACACTGAAGCTTTCTTT. Translating gives CASSENRAVNTEAFF.

This clonotype was seen only a few times. This rearrangement joins TRBV6-5 to TRBJ2-1, with TRBD2 matching over 7 bases. Germline lookup yields CDR1 MNHEY and CDR2 SVGAGI. After removal of 2 bases from V and 8 bases from J, the junction contained 6 bases not matched to a gene. This CDR3 is 14 amino acids long. This chain's CDR3 is CASSYLPGGDEQFF. In DNA form, the CDR3 reads TGTGCCAGCAGTTACCTTCCGGGGGGTGATGAGCAGTTCTTC.

The chain is built from TRBV6-1 and TRBJ1-2; TRBD1 agrees at 7 bases. Germline CDR1 and CDR2: MNHNS and SASEGT. This CDR3 is 16 amino acids long. V trimming: 6 bases; J trimming: 7 bases; junction bases outside the gene matches: 17. DNA of the CDR3: TGTGCCAGCAGCGCCTACCGTGAGGGGGCGGTGGGTGGCTACACCTTC. This sequence encodes CASSAYREGAVGGYTF.

This clonotype was picked up a small number of times. The V and J genes are TRBV28 and TRBJ2-1; 7 bases line up with TRBD1. J was trimmed by 0 bases and V by 4 bases; bases with no gene match: 6. The CDR3 runs to 16 residues. CDR1 is MDHEN, CDR2 SYDVKM, per germline. The CDR3 protein is CASSSQTGSSYNEQFF. The CDR3 DNA reads TGTGCCAGCAGTTCCCAGACAGGGAGCTCCTACAATGAGCAGTTCTTC.

The chain uses TRBV2 and TRBJ2-3; 7 nucleotides align to TRBD2. The CDR3 sequence is 16 residues long. The V and J ends lost 2 bases and 2 bases, in that order; junction bases with no gene match: 7. Germline lookup yields CDR1 SNHLY and CDR2 FYNNEI. CDR3 bases: TGTGCCAGCAGTGAAAGGGCTAGCGGTTTCACAGATACGCAGTATTTT. It codes for CASSERASGFTDTQYF.

The chain recombines TRBV7-9 with TRBJ2-1, with D perhaps TRBD2 (6 bases). Germline V lookup: CDR1 SEHNR, CDR2 FQNEAQ (reference sequence). CDR3 length equals 14 residues. Deletions cut 4 bases from V and 5 bases from J, with 12 bases between. The CDR3 loop is CASSWRGGDNEQFF. In nucleotides, the CDR3 is TGTGCCAGCAGCTGGAGGGGTGGGGACAATGAGCAGTTCTTC.

This clonotype has a count of ten or more. The chain uses TRBV7-6 and TRBJ2-3; 7 nucleotides align to TRBD1. This CDR3 has 15 residues. Losses at the gene ends were 5 bases for V and 3 bases for J; bases not matched to a gene: 8. Germline CDR1 is SGHVS and CDR2 is FNYEAQ. This CDR3 reads CASSPTGWGTDTQYF. CDR3 nucleotides: TGTGCCAGCAGCCCGACAGGGTGGGGAACAGATACGCAGTATTTT.

This clonotype was picked up many times. V and J are TRBV7-9 and TRBJ1-2; D uncertain. Germline V lookup: CDR1 SEHNR, CDR2 FQNEAQ (reference sequence). The CDR3 has 11 amino acids. The V end lost 4 bases, the J end lost 4 bases, and 4 bases lay between the germline ends. The CDR3 DNA follows: TGTGCCAGCAGCTCTGGCTATGGCTACACCTTC. Encoded protein: CASSSGYGYTF.

This clonotype appeared many times. The chain uses TRBV4-3 and TRBJ2-3; the match to TRBD2 covers 9 bases. The J segment lost 10 bases and the V segment lost 0 bases, leaving 17 bases of the junction unmatched. Germline CDR1 reads LGHNA; CDR2 reads YSLEER. This CDR3 is built from 18 residues. CDR3: CASSQESLETSGRSAQYF. As DNA, the CDR3 is TGCGCCAGCAGCCAAGAATCGCTCGAAACTAGCGGGCGCTCCGCGCAGTATTTT.

This clonotype was detected ten times or more. This chain links TRBV14 with TRBJ2-1; 7 bases fit TRBD2. The junction had 16 bases not matched to a gene; V was cut back by 3 bases and J by 8 bases. The CDR3 extends over 17 amino acids. Germline lookup yields CDR1 SGHDN and CDR2 FVKESK. In DNA form, the CDR3 reads TGTGCCAGCAGCCAGGCCCCGGGGGGTCTCCTATTTGATGAGCAGTTCTTC. Translated: CASSQAPGGLLFDEQFF.

The chain links TRBV7-6 to TRBJ2-5, with D perhaps given as TRBD1 or TRBD2 (5 bases each). Trimming shortened V by 3 bases and J by 7 bases, and 12 bases separated the two germline ends. In germline, CDR1 is SGHVS, CDR2 FNYEAQ. The CDR3 extends over 13 amino acids. The CDR3 sequence is CASSLRGGRTQYF. DNA of the CDR3: TGTGCCAGCAGCTTGAGGGGTGGCAGGACCCAGTACTTC.

This clonotype was observed a handful of times. The J gene is TRBJ2-2, the V gene TRBV4-3; D is perhaps TRBD1 or TRBD2 (7 bases each). There are 15 residues in the CDR3. CDR1 and CDR2 from the germline V gene are LGHNA and YSLEER. The V gene lost 8 bases and the J gene lost 2 bases, with 15 bases spanning the gap. The CDR3 DNA reads TGCGCCAGCGGGAGGGGGCTTCTCAACACCGGGGAGCTGTTTTTT. It specifies CASGRGLLNTGELFF.

There are a few counts of this clonotype. This chain links TRBV20-1 with TRBJ1-1; tentative D call: TRBD1 (5 bases). The CDR3 is made up of 16 amino acids. Germline V gives CDR1 DFQATT, CDR2 SNEGSKA (reference sequence). The CDR3 reads CRLGTPEWGDNTEAFF. The CDR3 nucleotides are TGCAGGCTCGGAACCCCGGAGTGGGGGGATAACACTGAAGCTTTCTTT.

This clonotype occurred many times. V is TRBV28 and J is TRBJ2-3; D call uncertain. V lost 3 bases, J lost 8 bases, and 6 bases lay in between. The CDR3 is made up of 11 amino acids. Germline-derived CDR1 and CDR2 are MDHEN and SYDVKM. The CDR3 loop reads CASSFRLTQYF. In DNA form, the CDR3 reads TGTGCCAGCAGTTTCAGGCTTACGCAGTATTTT. Using reference TRBV28 and TRBJ2-3 for the parts outside the CDR3, the full variable domain is DVKVTQSSRYLVKRTGEKVFLECVQDMDHENMFWYRQDPGLGLRLIYFSYDVKMKEKGDIPEGYSVSREKKERFSLILESASTNQTSMYLCASSFRLTQYFGPGTRLTVL.

This clonotype was observed many times. The V and J genes are TRBV12-3 or TRBV12-4 and TRBJ2-5, with 7 bases identical to TRBD2. CDR3 length equals 16 residues. J gave up 7 bases and V 5 bases, and 16 bases lay outside the gene matches. CDR3 region: CASSPMRGGTKGTQYF. CDR3 DNA sequence: TGTGCCAGCAGTCCGATGCGGGGAGGGACGAAAGGGACCCAGTACTTC.

In its sample, this clonotype was seen a few times. The CDR3, as DNA: TGTGCCAGCAGCTTAGTTACGGGTTACTACGAGCAGTACTTC. Its translation is CASSLVTGYYEQYF. The genes are TRBV7-6 and TRBJ2-7, with no clear D. V was trimmed by 1 base and J by 3 bases, leaving 10 bases between them. Germline CDR1 reads SGHVS; CDR2 reads FNYEAQ. This CDR3 has 14 residues.

V is TRBV7-9 and J is TRBJ2-5; TRBD2 might be the D (6 bases). Per germline, CDR1 SEHNR and CDR2 FQNEAQ (reference sequence). The CDR3 consists of 17 residues. V lost 1 base and J 5 bases, leaving 20 bases between the germline ends. The CDR3 loop reads CASSLGRRPYGGETQYF. The CDR3, as DNA: TGTGCCAGCAGCTTAGGACGGCGACCTTATGGAGGGGAGACCCAGTACTTC. The whole variable domain, remainder taken from reference TRBV7-9 and TRBJ2-5, is DTGVSQNPRHKITKRGQNVTFRCDPISEHNRLYWYRQTLGQGPEFLTYFQNEAQLEKSRLLSDRFSAERPKGSFSTLEIQRTEQGDSAMYLCASSLGRRPYGGETQYFGPGTRLLVL.

This clonotype was detected many times. As DNA, the CDR3 is TGTGCCATCAGTGCCGAAGAGGGGTATGAGCAGTTCTTC. It is translated as CAISAEEGYEQFF. This chain uses TRBV10-3 with TRBJ2-1; TRBD1 or TRBD2 may be the D gene (5 bases each). The length of the CDR3 is 13 residues. V was cut by 4 bases and J by 8 bases, with 12 bases left in between. Germline CDR1 reads ENHRY; CDR2 reads SYGVKD.

In its sample, this clonotype was seen a few times. J is TRBJ2-2 and V is TRBV7-9, with 8 bases matching TRBD1. V shed 5 bases and J 7 bases; nucleotides not matched to a gene: 6. Germline V lookup: CDR1 SEHNR, CDR2 FQNEAQ (reference sequence). The CDR3 is made up of 14 amino acids. The CDR3 bases are TGTGCCAGCAGCCCTTGGACAGGGAGCGGGGAGCTGTTTTTT. Translated: CASSPWTGSGELFF.

The chain uses TRBV27 and TRBJ2-2; 11 bases are shared with TRBD2. The CDR3 runs 18 residues. CDR1 is MNHEY, CDR2 SMNVEV, per germline (reference sequence). Trimming at V came to 6 bases and at J to 2 bases, leaving 11 bases not matched to a gene. CDR3 sequence: CASRPRASGRLNTGELFF. The CDR3 bases are TGTGCCAGCAGGCCCCGAGCTAGCGGGAGGCTAAACACCGGGGAGCTGTTTTTT.

The V and J genes are TRBV6-6 and TRBJ1-1, with D uncertain. This CDR3 is built from 12 residues. Trimming pared 0 bases from V and 6 bases from J, leaving 5 bases between. Germline CDR1 is MNHNY and CDR2 is SVGAGI (reference sequence). The CDR3: CASSYSGPEAFF. The DNA of the CDR3 is TGTGCCAGCAGTTACTCAGGCCCTGAAGCTTTCTTT.

This clonotype was found a few times. This chain links TRBV25-1 with TRBJ2-5, with unresolved D. The CDR3 is 14 amino acids. V was cut by 3 bases and J by 1 base, with 9 bases left in between. CDR1 is MGHDK and CDR2 is SYGVNS in the germline V gene. The CDR3, as DNA: TGTGCCAGCAGTGAGACTGGGCGCCAAGAGACCCAGTACTTC. This sequence encodes CASSETGRQETQYF.

This clonotype occurred a few times. A much larger clone sits a single nucleotide away, making a read error possible. This rearrangement joins TRBV2 to TRBJ2-1; D is unclear. Trimming pared 6 bases from V and 0 bases from J, leaving 6 bases between. The CDR3 length is 13 residues. Germline CDR1 reads SNHLY; CDR2 reads FYNNEI. The CDR3 DNA follows: TGTGCCAGCAGGGCCAGCTCCTACAATGAGCAGTTCTTC. Its translation is CASRASSYNEQFF. The whole variable domain, filled in from reference TRBV2 and TRBJ2-1, reads EPEVTQTPSHQVTQMGQEVILRCVPISNHLYFYWYRQILGQKVEFLVSFYNNEISEKSEIFDDQFSVERPDGSNFTLKIRSTKLEDSAMYFCASRASSYNEQFFGPGTRLTVL.

This clonotype was seen a few times. The chain has TRBV2 and TRBJ2-1, with D perhaps TRBD1 or TRBD2 (6 bases each). V lost 0 bases and J lost 7, with 16 bases in between. CDR3 length: 16 amino acids. Germline V gene lookup returns CDR1 SNHLY and CDR2 FYNNEI. CDR3: CASSEATGARGNEQFF. DNA of the CDR3: TGTGCCAGCAGTGAAGCTACGGGGGCCCGTGGGAATGAGCAGTTCTTC.